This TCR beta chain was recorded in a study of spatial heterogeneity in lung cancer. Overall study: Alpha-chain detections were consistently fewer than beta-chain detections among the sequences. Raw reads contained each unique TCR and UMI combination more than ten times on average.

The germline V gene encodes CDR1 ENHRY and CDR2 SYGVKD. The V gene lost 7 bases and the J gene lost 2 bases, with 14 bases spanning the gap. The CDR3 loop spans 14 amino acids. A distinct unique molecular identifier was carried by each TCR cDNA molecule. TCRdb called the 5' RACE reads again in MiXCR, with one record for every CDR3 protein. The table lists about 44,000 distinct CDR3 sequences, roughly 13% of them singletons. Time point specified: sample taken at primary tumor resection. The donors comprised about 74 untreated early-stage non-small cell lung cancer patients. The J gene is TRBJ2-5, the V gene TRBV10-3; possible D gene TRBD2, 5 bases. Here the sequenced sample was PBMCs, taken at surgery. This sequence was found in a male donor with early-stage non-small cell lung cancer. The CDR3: CAIKPGSLQETQYF. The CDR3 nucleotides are TGTGCCATCAAACCGGGGAGCCTACAAGAGACCCAGTACTTC.